These T cell receptor beta chains were read from a single sample in a study of blood T cell repertoires in COVID-19. Repertoires were generated with immunoSEQ multiplex PCR, while TCRdb's copy carries only in-frame clones and drops some. Of more than 110,000 clones listed, over 80% are singletons. Sequenced: peripheral blood. Receptor source: a woman at least 80 years old with acute or convalescent COVID-19. Each CDR3 is given with its conserved first and last residue.

v_gene	j_gene	CDR3aa
TRBV5-1	TRBJ2-2	CASSLVGTNTGELFF
TRBV3-1/TRBV3-2	TRBJ1-1	CASSQGKGARDTEAFF
TRBV30	TRBJ1-1	CAWSEMREGAFF
TRBV6-1	TRBJ1-2	CASSDSGRGYYGYTF
TRBV4-2	TRBJ1-1	CASSRAGTGANTEAFF
TRBV6-5	TRBJ2-7	CASRGQVWQYF
TRBV15	TRBJ1-1	CATSRVFMGGNTEAFF
TRBV3-1/TRBV3-2	TRBJ1-4	CASSQGGDEKLFF
TRBV4-1	TRBJ1-2	CASSQDRVGYGYTF
TRBV30	TRBJ2-5	CAWSVKGAETQYF
TRBV18	TRBJ2-1	CASSVDRSYNEQFF
TRBV4-3	TRBJ2-5	CASSHRWVGIGTSGTQYF
TRBV30	TRBJ2-2	CAWRWGANTGELFF
TRBV9	TRBJ2-1	CASSAEWSEQFF
TRBV18	TRBJ2-1	CASSPDWGDRDLQFF
TRBV2	TRBJ1-2	CASSEGQADYGYTF
TRBV7-8	TRBJ2-7	CASSLALRAEQYF
TRBV2	TRBJ1-5	CASSEWAGNQPQHF
TRBV5-1	TRBJ2-5	CASSLAGTGLQETQYF
TRBV3-1/TRBV3-2	TRBJ1-5	CASSQDGGQALNQPQHF
TRBV14	TRBJ1-1	CASSRQGNTEAFF
TRBV11-2	TRBJ1-2	CASSPRTGGIYGYTF
TRBV25-1	TRBJ2-1	CASSPGGYEQFF
TRBV3-1/TRBV3-2	TRBJ2-1	CASSLAGGLEQFF
TRBV7-6	TRBJ1-1	CASSLLAGMNTEAFF